This record looks at one TCR beta chain sequence and its context. Germline V gene lookup returns CDR1 SNHLY and CDR2 FYNNEI. The CDR3 has 13 residues. V lost 6 bases and J 0 bases, leaving 8 bases between the germline ends. These data are taken from a study of blood T cell repertoires in COVID-19. Per the study methods: Reference gene primers were amplified, and this amplification served to estimate nucleated cell counts. Data came from immunoSEQ multiplex PCR; TCRdb stores just in-frame clones and leaves some out. V and J calls and clone size are those listed in that table; D and trimming were worked out from the DNA. Of 200,000 to 250,000 clones in the sample, 65% to 85% were seen once. The participants were between about 18 and 90 years old and came from roughly 25 US areas.

The chain links TRBV2 to TRBJ1-1; D possibly corresponds to TRBD1 (5 bases). The clonotype comes from a middle-aged woman with acute COVID-19. Sequenced sample: PBMCs or T cells enriched from blood (not recorded which). The CDR3 DNA reads TGTGCCAGCAGAGACAGTATGAACACTGAAGCTTTCTTT. It specifies CASRDSMNTEAFF.